The 10 T cell receptor beta chains below come from one sample, sequenced in a study of T cells in Graves' hyperthyroidism and ophthalmopathy. The TCR beta CDR3 regions underwent amplification using RNA transcripts as the source. First-round RT-PCR targeting the TCR CDR3 was performed with the HTBI primer set. TCRdb used MiXCR to reprocess the multiplex PCR reads, holding one entry per CDR3 protein. The sample gives about 640,000 distinct CDR3 sequences, 20% to 25% of which show up once; 34% is in the top ten. Sequenced material: blood. The receptors derive from a young man with Graves' ophthalmopathy.

In its sample, this clonotype was seen many times. The rearrangement links TRBV20-1 to TRBJ2-1; 11 bases are a match to TRBD2. The CDR3 covers 15 residues. J lost 8 bases, V lost 0 bases, and 6 bases had no gene match. Germline CDR1 reads DFQATT; CDR2 reads SNEGSKA (reference sequence). This CDR3 is CSARDLLAGVYEQFF. CDR3 nucleotides: TGCAGTGCTAGAGATCTACTAGCGGGAGTTTATGAGCAGTTCTTC.

This clonotype was seen at least ten times. The gene calls are TRBV2 and TRBJ2-5; 11 bases are shared with TRBD2. J lost 7 bases, V lost 5 bases, and 15 bases had no gene match. Germline V gene sequence: CDR1 SNHLY, CDR2 FYNNEI. The CDR3 totals 17 residues. DNA of the CDR3: TGTGCCAGCAGTTTCTCCGCCCAACTAGCGGGAGATGGGACCCAGTACTTC. Amino acids: CASSFSAQLAGDGTQYF. The whole variable domain, filled in from reference TRBV2 and TRBJ2-5, reads EPEVTQTPSHQVTQMGQEVILRCVPISNHLYFYWYRQILGQKVEFLVSFYNNEISEKSEIFDDQFSVERPDGSNFTLKIRSTKLEDSAMYFCASSFSAQLAGDGTQYFGPGTRLLVL.

The chain carries TRBV28 and TRBJ2-1; D is unresolved. Looked up from germline, CDR1 is MDHEN and CDR2 is SYDVKM. V lost 6 bases and J 0 bases, leaving 9 bases between the germline ends. The CDR3 sequence is 14 residues long. The CDR3 is CASSTLSSYNEQFF. The DNA of the CDR3 is TGTGCCAGCAGCACCTTAAGCTCCTACAATGAGCAGTTCTTC. Full variable domain (remainder filled in from reference TRBV28 and TRBJ2-1): DVKVTQSSRYLVKRTGEKVFLECVQDMDHENMFWYRQDPGLGLRLIYFSYDVKMKEKGDIPEGYSVSREKKERFSLILESASTNQTSMYLCASSTLSSYNEQFFGPGTRLTVL.

The J gene is TRBJ2-1, the V gene TRBV7-9; TRBD2 matches at 7 bases. The V segment lost 8 bases and the J segment 6 bases; nucleotides outside the gene matches: 10. This CDR3 comprises 14 residues. CDR1 is SEHNR, CDR2 FQNEAQ, per germline (reference sequence). In DNA, the CDR3 is TGTGCCAGCCGAGGGACTACCCAGCCCAATGAGCAGTTCTTC. This gives the protein CASRGTTQPNEQFF.

The chain links TRBV24-1 to TRBJ2-7, with 14 bases lining up with TRBD2. V was clipped by 7 bases and J by 3 bases; unmatched bases: 7. This CDR3 contains 16 residues. Per the germline V gene, CDR1 is KGHDR and CDR2 is SFDVKD. The CDR3 is CATSFPGLAGVYEQYF. In DNA form, the CDR3 reads TGTGCCACCAGCTTCCCGGGACTAGCGGGAGTCTACGAGCAGTACTTC.

The V and J genes are TRBV29-1 and TRBJ1-1, with D hard to call. Germline CDR1 reads SQVTM; CDR2 reads ANQGSEA. CDR3 length: 14 amino acids. V shed 5 bases and J shed 5 bases, with 18 bases lying between them. In DNA form, the CDR3 reads TGCAGCGTTCACCTGCCGGCCCAGAGGACTGAAGCTTTCTTT. Amino acid sequence: CSVHLPAQRTEAFF.

This clonotype was observed at least ten times. For the CDR3, the DNA is TGTGCCAGCAGCCTCAGCCGGGCCGGACAGGGAATCACAGATACGCAGTATTTT. It translates to CASSLSRAGQGITDTQYF. The chain is built from TRBV27 and TRBJ2-3; 8 bases line up with TRBD1. Looked up from germline, CDR1 is MNHEY and CDR2 is SMNVEV (reference sequence). J gave up 2 bases and V 6 bases, and 16 bases lay outside the gene matches. The CDR3 is 18 amino acids.

At least ten counts were recorded for this clonotype. J is TRBJ1-2 and V is TRBV12-3 or TRBV12-4; D call uncertain. This CDR3 has 15 amino acids. V lost 1 base and J lost 0, with 9 bases in between. CDR3 sequence: CASSLGTAPNYGYTF. The CDR3 DNA reads as TGTGCCAGCAGTTTAGGGACCGCCCCTAACTATGGCTACACCTTC.

The genes are TRBV7-2 and TRBJ1-3; D unclear. The CDR3 contains 15 residues. Germline assignment: CDR1 SGHTA and CDR2 FQGNSA. Trimming shortened V by 0 bases and J by 0 bases, and 6 bases separated the two germline ends. The CDR3 nucleotides are TGTGCCAGCAGCTTAGCGGGCTTCTCTGGAAACACCATATATTTT. Protein sequence: CASSLAGFSGNTIYF. The variable domain in full, completed from reference TRBV7-2 and TRBJ1-3, reads GAGVSQSPSNKVTEKGKDVELRCDPISGHTALYWYRQSLGQGLEFLIYFQGNSAPDKSGLPSDRFSAERTGGSVSTLTIQRTQQEDSAVYLCASSLAGFSGNTIYFGEGSWLTVV.

The rearrangement joins TRBV5-1 to TRBJ2-3, with no clear D. The CDR3 covers 13 residues. Germline CDR1 reads SGHRS; CDR2 reads YFSETQ. Trimming took 7 bases from V and 5 from J, leaving 14 bases between them. The CDR3 nucleotides are TGCGCCAGCTCCCTCCTAACGGGAGATACGCAGTATTTT. This sequence encodes CASSLLTGDTQYF.